The next 13 T cell receptor beta chains were all read from a single sample in a study of response to subunit inactivated influenza vaccine. TCRdb independently ran MiXCR on the RT-PCR reads; one entry per CDR3 protein. The sample records 250,000 to 350,000 distinct CDR3 sequences, 22% being singletons. The specimen comprised PBMCs from blood, sampled approximately 20 months after vaccination. The receptors were sampled from a man aged 45 to 70 who received an inactivated influenza vaccine.

The DNA for the CDR3 is TGCGCCAGCAGCCTAGGACAGGCAACGTCTGGAACTGAAGCTTTCTTT. Translation: CASSLGQATSGTEAFF. The chain carries TRBV5-1 and TRBJ1-1; TRBD1 matches at 7 bases. This CDR3 is 16 amino acids long. The trim removed 4 bases at V and 5 bases at J, leaving 14 bases unmatched. The germline CDR1 and CDR2 sequences are SGHRS and YFSETQ.

This clonotype ranks as medium-sized. The rearrangement links TRBV12-3 or TRBV12-4 to TRBJ1-2; D ambiguous. The germline V and J ends were trimmed by 4 bases and 4 bases, with 10 bases remaining between them. CDR3 length: 13 amino acids. The CDR3 region is CASSYKPSYGYTF. CDR3 sequence (DNA): TGTGCCAGCAGTTACAAACCCAGCTATGGCTACACCTTC.

The chain has TRBV12-3 or TRBV12-4 and TRBJ1-2; D is unresolved. CDR3 length equals 14 residues. V shed 5 bases and J shed 4 bases, with 14 bases lying between them. The CDR3 here is CASSQSTERYGYTF. In DNA form, the CDR3 reads TGTGCCAGCAGTCAATCGACGGAACGCTATGGCTACACCTTC.

The chain links TRBV29-1 to TRBJ2-1; 11 bases line up with TRBD2. The CDR3 totals 15 residues. J gave up 5 bases and V 2 bases, and 5 bases lay outside the gene matches. The germline gives CDR1 SQVTM, CDR2 ANQGSEA. The CDR3 protein is CSVEPTSGRNNEQFF. CDR3 DNA sequence: TGCAGCGTTGAACCTACTAGCGGGAGAAACAATGAGCAGTTCTTC.

This clonotype has just a few counts. V usage is TRBV29-1 and J usage is TRBJ1-2; TRBD1 matches 7 bases. With V trimmed by 6 bases and J by 7 bases, 5 bases remained unmatched. The CDR3 consists of 11 residues. Germline loops: CDR1 SQVTM, CDR2 ANQGSEA. The DNA of the CDR3 is TGCAGCGTAACAGGGGTATCTGGCTACACCTTC. Translated: CSVTGVSGYTF.

The rearrangement links TRBV12-3 or TRBV12-4 to TRBJ1-5; 8 bases are shared with TRBD1. Trimming took 3 bases from V and 6 from J; bases not matched to a gene: 7. The CDR3 loop spans 15 amino acids. The CDR3 reads CASSFLQGEGQPQHF. The CDR3 DNA follows: TGTGCCAGCAGTTTTTTACAGGGGGAAGGTCAGCCCCAGCATTTT.

This clonotype was seen repeatedly, ten times or more. The V gene is TRBV5-1, the J gene TRBJ1-5, with 8 bases identical to TRBD1. Germline V gives CDR1 SGHRS, CDR2 YFSETQ. V trimming: 1 base; J trimming: 2 bases; junction bases outside the gene matches: 2. The CDR3 has 15 residues. CDR3 loop: CASSLTGQGNQPQHF. In DNA, the CDR3 is TGCGCCAGCAGCTTGACGGGACAGGGCAATCAGCCCCAGCATTTT.

The gene calls are TRBV4-1 and TRBJ1-5, with D uncertain. V gave up 0 bases and J gave up 2 bases, with 8 bases separating them. Germline-derived CDR1 and CDR2 are MGHRA and YSYEKL. CDR3 length: 15 amino acids. The DNA for the CDR3 is TGCGCCAGCAGCCAAGATAGGACCCGCAATCAGCCCCAGCATTTT. Protein: CASSQDRTRNQPQHF.

With respect to this clonotype: Germline is not matched at one junction end, which may reflect a read error. The rearrangement uses TRBV18 and TRBJ1-5; a weak D match, TRBD1 (5 bases). CDR1 is KGHSH and CDR2 is LQKENI in the germline V gene. The CDR3 covers 14 residues. The CDR3 DNA is TGTGCCAGCTCGGCGACAGATAGCAATCAGCCCCAGCGTTTT. Its translation is CASSATDSNQPQRF.

This clonotype was recorded a few times. The chain links TRBV5-1 to TRBJ1-2; 9 bases align to TRBD1. The CDR3 loop spans 16 amino acids. Unmatched junction bases numbered 8, after V lost 3 bases and J lost 2 bases. The germline V gene has CDR1 SGHRS and CDR2 YFSETQ. In nucleotides, the CDR3 is TGCGCCAGCAGCTCAGACGTGGACAGGGGAAACTATGGCTACACCTTC. This translates into CASSSDVDRGNYGYTF.

The chain uses TRBV5-4 and TRBJ1-6; D uncertain. V lost 0 bases and J lost 0, with 13 bases in between. This CDR3 region has 18 residues. Germline CDR1 reads SGHNT; CDR2 reads YYREEE (reference sequence). The CDR3 here is CASSLGQSRSSYNSPLHF. CDR3 in DNA: TGTGCCAGCAGCTTGGGGCAGTCAAGGAGCTCCTATAATTCACCCCTCCACTTT. Looking up the rest from reference TRBV5-4 and TRBJ1-6 gives the full variable domain: ETGVTQSPTHLIKTRGQQVTLRCSSQSGHNTVSWYQQALGQGPQFIFQYYREEENGRGNFPPRFSGLQFPNYSSELNVNALELDDSALYLCASSLGQSRSSYNSPLHFGNGTRLTVT.

The rearrangement links TRBV7-2 to TRBJ1-1, with D possibly being TRBD1 (6 bases). Germline V CDR1 and CDR2: SGHTA, FQGNSA. The CDR3 loop spans 15 amino acids. Deletions cut 1 base from V and 4 bases from J, with 13 bases between. The CDR3 loop is CASSLEPGAGTEAFF. The CDR3 DNA is TGTGCCAGCAGCTTAGAACCAGGGGCTGGCACTGAAGCTTTCTTT.

This chain connects TRBV28 to TRBJ1-3; D gene uncertain. Germline V lookup: CDR1 MDHEN, CDR2 SYDVKM. V dropped 10 bases and J dropped 1 base, with 14 bases sitting between them. The CDR3 contains 14 residues. DNA of the CDR3: TGTGCCATCCAAGGTGGGGTTTCTGGAAACACCATATATTTT. This translates into CAIQGGVSGNTIYF. Full variable domain (outside the CDR3, taken from reference TRBV28 and TRBJ1-3): DVKVTQSSRYLVKRTGEKVFLECVQDMDHENMFWYRQDPGLGLRLIYFSYDVKMKEKGDIPEGYSVSREKKERFSLILESASTNQTSMYLCAIQGGVSGNTIYFGEGSWLTVV.